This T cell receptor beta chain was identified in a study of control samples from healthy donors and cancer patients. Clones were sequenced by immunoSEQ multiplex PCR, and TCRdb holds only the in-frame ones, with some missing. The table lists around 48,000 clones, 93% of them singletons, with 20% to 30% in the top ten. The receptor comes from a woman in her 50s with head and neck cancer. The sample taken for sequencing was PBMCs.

The CDR3 sequence is CASSGANTGELFF. CDR3 DNA sequence: TGTGCCAGCTCGGGGGCGAACACCGGGGAGCTGTTTTTT. V gene TRBV7-2 combines with J gene TRBJ2-2; D might be TRBD2 (6 bases). The germline gives CDR1 SGHTA, CDR2 FQGNSA. V was trimmed by 8 bases and J by 0 bases, leaving 7 bases between them. CDR3 size: 13 residues.